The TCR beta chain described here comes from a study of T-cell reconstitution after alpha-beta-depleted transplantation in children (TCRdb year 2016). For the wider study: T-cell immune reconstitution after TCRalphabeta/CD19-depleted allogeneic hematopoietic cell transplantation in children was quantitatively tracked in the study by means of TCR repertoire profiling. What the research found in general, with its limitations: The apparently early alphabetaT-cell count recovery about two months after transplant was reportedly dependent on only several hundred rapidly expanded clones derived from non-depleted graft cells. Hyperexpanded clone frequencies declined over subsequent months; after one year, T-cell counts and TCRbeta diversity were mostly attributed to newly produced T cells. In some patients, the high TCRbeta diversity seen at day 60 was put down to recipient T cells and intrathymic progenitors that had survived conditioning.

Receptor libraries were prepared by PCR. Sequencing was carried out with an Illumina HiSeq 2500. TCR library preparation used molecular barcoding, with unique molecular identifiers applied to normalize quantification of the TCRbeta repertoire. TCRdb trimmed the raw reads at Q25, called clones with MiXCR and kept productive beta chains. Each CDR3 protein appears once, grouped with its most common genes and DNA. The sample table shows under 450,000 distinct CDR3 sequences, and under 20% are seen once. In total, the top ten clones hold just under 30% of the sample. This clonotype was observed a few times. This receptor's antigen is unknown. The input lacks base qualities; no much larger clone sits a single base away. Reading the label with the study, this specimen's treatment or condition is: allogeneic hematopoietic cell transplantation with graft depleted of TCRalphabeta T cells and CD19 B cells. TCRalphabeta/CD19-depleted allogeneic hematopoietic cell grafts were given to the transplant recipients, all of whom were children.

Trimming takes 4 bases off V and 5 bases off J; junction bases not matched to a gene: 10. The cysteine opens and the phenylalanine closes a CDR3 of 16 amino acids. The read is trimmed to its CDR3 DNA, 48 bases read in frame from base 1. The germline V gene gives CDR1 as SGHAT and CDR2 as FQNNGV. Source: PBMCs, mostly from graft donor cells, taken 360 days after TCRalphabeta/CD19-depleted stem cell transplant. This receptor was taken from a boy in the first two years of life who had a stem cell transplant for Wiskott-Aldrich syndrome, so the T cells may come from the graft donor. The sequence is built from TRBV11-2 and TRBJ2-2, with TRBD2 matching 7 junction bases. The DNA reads TGTGCCAGCAGCTCAACTTGGGGGGGGAGGACCGGGGAGCTGTTTTTT. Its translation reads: CASSSTWGGRTGELFF.